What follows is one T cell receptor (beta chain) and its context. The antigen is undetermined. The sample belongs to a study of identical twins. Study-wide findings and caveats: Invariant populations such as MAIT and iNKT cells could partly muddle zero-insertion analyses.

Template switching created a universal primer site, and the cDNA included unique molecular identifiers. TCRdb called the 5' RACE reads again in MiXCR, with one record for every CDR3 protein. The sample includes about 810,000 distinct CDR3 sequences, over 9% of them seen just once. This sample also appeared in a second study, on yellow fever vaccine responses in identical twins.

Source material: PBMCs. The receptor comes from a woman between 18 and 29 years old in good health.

The CDR3 protein is CASSATSSSLYNEQFF. CDR3 in DNA: TGTGCCAGCAGCGCCACAAGTAGTTCTCTATACAATGAGCAGTTCTTC. This chain uses TRBV7-3 with TRBJ2-1; D unresolved. V lost 5 bases, J lost 4 bases, and 18 bases lay in between. This CDR3 has 16 amino acids. Looked up from germline, CDR1 is SGHTA and CDR2 is FQGTGA.